Detailed here is one T cell receptor beta chain. These data originate in a study of blood T cell repertoires in COVID-19. In the original workflow: Estimation of nucleated cell counts relied on the amplification of reference gene primers. Here immunoSEQ multiplex PCR was the method, and the copy in TCRdb shows in-frame clones only, minus some. V, J and clone size were drawn from that table, and D and trimming were deduced from the DNA. The repertoire holds tens of thousands of clones, over 75% seen once, with around 18% in the top ten. The clonotype comes from a human donor in a cohort sampled during active COVID-19. Sequences were obtained from peripheral blood.

In DNA, the CDR3 is TGTGCCAGCAGCCAAGCTGAGGTCCACACCTTC. Translation gives CASSQAEVHTF. V and J are TRBV3-1 (or the pseudogene TRBV3-2) and TRBJ1-2; no reliable D call. The CDR3 loop spans 11 amino acids. Germline V gives CDR1 LGHDT, CDR2 YNNKEL (reference sequence). V was clipped by 1 base and J by 12 bases, with 9 bases between them.